This TCR beta chain was captured in a study of graft-versus-host responses after intestinal transplantation. As for the study in general: Recipients got multivisceral, liver-intestinal, or isolated intestinal transplants.

Using immunoSEQ multiplex PCR, the repertoire was profiled, and TCRdb retains in-frame clones only, with some absent. There are some 100,000 clones in the sample; roughly 87% occur only once, and about 0.95% lies in the top ten. About this clone: Its antigen is not identified. The junction differs from germline at one of its ends, possibly a read error.

Points from the study as a whole: Some GvH clones were seen earlier in gut or blood, suggesting intestinal origin.

The sequence came from a human donor who was the organ donor for an intestinal transplant. Sequencing used unstimulated CD4+ T cells sorted from spleen or lymph node cells, obtained before transplant.

CDR3 sequence (DNA): TGCGCCAGCAGCAGTGACAGGCCCCCGGAGGTCTTC. It is translated as CASSSDRPPEVF. The chain uses TRBV5-1 and TRBJ2-1; perhaps TRBD1 as D (6 bases). This CDR3 is 12 amino acids long. From germline, CDR1 is SGHRS and CDR2 YFSETQ.